The 20 T cell receptor beta chains reported below all come from one sample, sequenced in a study of T cell responses to AZD1222 COVID-19 vaccine. Generated by immunoSEQ multiplex PCR, the TCRdb table keeps only in-frame clones and is missing some. The data contain around 270,000 clones, around 93% of them singletons. Sequencing used peripheral blood, obtained 28 days after the second AZD1222 dose. The receptors stem from an adult who received the AZD1222 COVID-19 vaccine.

This chain connects TRBV5-3 to TRBJ1-1, with D uncertain. TRBV5-3 is recorded as an ORF, its role being uncertain. The CDR3 spans 14 residues. V lost 0 bases and J 1 base, leaving 7 bases between the germline ends. CDR3 sequence: CARSLEGGNTEAFF. The CDR3 nucleotides read TGTGCCAGAAGCTTGGAGGGAGGGAACACTGAAGCTTTCTTT.

The chain combines TRBV5-1 with TRBJ2-5, with D possibly TRBD2 on 5 matching bases. The CDR3 is made up of 14 amino acids. V lost 4 bases to trimming and J lost 1 base, with 11 bases between them. CDR1 is SGHRS and CDR2 is YFSETQ in the germline V gene. The CDR3: CASSTGLRQETQYF. The DNA of the CDR3 is TGCGCCAGCAGCACCGGACTGCGCCAAGAGACCCAGTACTTC.

The gene calls are TRBV15 and TRBJ2-6, with D hard to call. CDR3 length equals 16 residues. CDR1 is LNHNV and CDR2 is YYDKDF in the germline V gene (reference sequence). Trimming took 0 bases from V and 2 from J, leaving 8 bases between them. CDR3 amino acids: CATSRDGLPGANVLTF. The CDR3 coding sequence is TGTGCCACCAGCAGAGATGGGCTCCCTGGGGCCAACGTCCTGACTTTC.

The chain is built from TRBV7-9 and TRBJ2-2; D not resolved. CDR3 length: 15 residues. In germline, CDR1 is SEHNR, CDR2 FQNEAQ (reference sequence). Trimming cost V 1 base and J 3 bases, with 9 bases left between them. In DNA, the CDR3 is TGTGCCAGCAGCTTAGTACATTTCGACACCGGGGAGCTGTTTTTT. It yields the protein CASSLVHFDTGELFF.

This chain uses TRBV6-2 or TRBV6-3 with TRBJ1-1, with D perhaps TRBD1 (6 bases). Trimming shortened V by 1 base and J by 3 bases, and 9 bases separated the two germline ends. The CDR3 is made up of 14 amino acids. The germline gives CDR1 MNHEY, CDR2 SVGEGT. In nucleotides, the CDR3 is TGTGCCAGCAGTTACTTACAGGGCGACACTGAAGCTTTCTTT. Translating gives CASSYLQGDTEAFF.

This rearrangement joins TRBV27 to TRBJ1-2; D gene unclear. Germline CDR1 is MNHEY and CDR2 is SMNVEV (reference sequence). V was pared by 6 bases and J by 4 bases, with 9 bases between. The CDR3 has 12 residues. CDR3 sequence (DNA): TGTGCCAGCAGCTCCGTTGGCTATGGCTACACCTTC. It is translated as CASSSVGYGYTF.

The chain couples TRBV6-5 to TRBJ1-2, with D unresolved. V gave up 6 bases and J gave up 3 bases, with 11 bases separating them. Germline V gene lookup returns CDR1 MNHEY and CDR2 SVGAGI. This CDR3 spans 13 amino acids. For the CDR3, the DNA is TGTGCCAGCAGGGGGAGCAGTCACTATGGCTACACCTTC. It codes for CASRGSSHYGYTF.

This chain links TRBV28 with TRBJ1-4; D possibly corresponds to TRBD1 (6 bases). The CDR3 sequence is 13 residues long. The germline V gene encodes CDR1 MDHEN and CDR2 SYDVKM. V lost 5 bases to trimming and J lost 10 bases, with 14 bases between them. The CDR3 sequence is CASSEIRGAKLFF. CDR3 bases: TGTGCCAGCAGTGAGATCAGGGGCGCAAAACTGTTTTTT.

V usage is TRBV10-3 and J usage is TRBJ2-3, with TRBD2 identical over 8 bases. The CDR3 consists of 15 residues. J lost 4 bases, V lost 3 bases, and 6 bases had no gene match. The germline V gene has CDR1 ENHRY and CDR2 SYGVKD. For the CDR3, the DNA is TGTGCCATCAGTGATCAAGCGGGGGTGGCAGATACGCAGTATTTT. Its translation is CAISDQAGVADTQYF.

V and J are TRBV2 and TRBJ2-7, with D possibly being TRBD1 (6 bases). The V end was cut by 1 base, the J end by 1 base, with 8 bases between. Germline values: CDR1 SNHLY, CDR2 FYNNEI. The CDR3 contains 14 residues. The CDR3 loop is CASSEGQVSYEQYF. CDR3 DNA: TGTGCCAGCAGTGAAGGACAGGTTTCCTACGAGCAGTACTTC.

This sequence joins TRBV7-6 and TRBJ2-7; D not certain. CDR1 is SGHVS and CDR2 is FNYEAQ in the germline V gene. The CDR3 consists of 14 residues. The V and J ends lost 1 base and 2 bases respectively, with 9 bases between them. CDR3: CASSLEPQAYEQYF. Written as DNA, the CDR3 is TGTGCCAGCAGCTTAGAACCTCAGGCCTACGAGCAGTACTTC.

The genes are TRBV5-4 and TRBJ2-7; TRBD2 matches 11 bases. CDR1 SGHNT and CDR2 YYREEE come from the germline V gene (reference sequence). The CDR3 spans 15 residues. V dropped 4 bases and J dropped 5; count of bases not matched to a gene: 8. Here the CDR3 reads CASSRTSGSRNEQYF. CDR3 coding DNA: TGTGCCAGCAGCCGTACTAGCGGGAGTCGGAACGAGCAGTACTTC.

This clone was found once. The chain links TRBV10-3 to TRBJ1-5, with a tentative D call TRBD1 (6 bases). CDR1 and CDR2 (germline): ENHRY, SYGVKD. V gave up 6 bases and J gave up 6 bases, with 12 bases separating them. The CDR3 has 13 residues. The CDR3 coding sequence is TGTGCCATCAGGGACAGTTCCAGTCAGCCCCAGCATTTT. Translating it yields CAIRDSSSQPQHF.

The V and J genes are TRBV12-5 and TRBJ1-2; D call uncertain. Trimming pared 1 base from V and 5 bases from J, leaving 11 bases between. CDR1 and CDR2 from the germline V gene are LGHNT and FRNRAP. The CDR3 loop spans 14 amino acids. The CDR3 protein is CASGLEGLIYGYTF. As DNA, the CDR3 is TGTGCTAGTGGTTTGGAGGGATTGATTTATGGCTACACCTTC.

This chain connects TRBV18 to TRBJ2-7, with TRBD2 identical over 14 bases. In germline, CDR1 is KGHSH, CDR2 LQKENI. V lost 3 bases and J lost 5; bases outside the gene matches: 3. CDR3 length equals 15 residues. The CDR3 protein is CASSPTSGRAHEQYF. CDR3 bases: TGTGCCAGCTCACCGACTAGCGGGAGGGCCCACGAGCAGTACTTC.

The chain carries TRBV28 and TRBJ1-6; D might be TRBD1 (6 bases). V lost 6 bases, J lost 4 bases, and 19 bases lay in between. CDR3 size: 17 residues. Germline values: CDR1 MDHEN, CDR2 SYDVKM. This CDR3 reads CASSLPAGAFYNSPLHF. Written as DNA, the CDR3 is TGTGCCAGCAGCCTTCCTGCGGGGGCTTTTTATAATTCACCCCTCCACTTT.

The CDR3 loop reads CASSYGAGWDEQYF. The CDR3 bases are TGTGCCAGCAGTTATGGGGCAGGGTGGGACGAGCAGTACTTC. V gene TRBV6-5 combines with J gene TRBJ2-7; D possibly corresponds to TRBD1 (5 bases). CDR3 length equals 14 residues. Germline loops: CDR1 MNHEY, CDR2 SVGAGI. Between the trimmed V and J ends, which lost 3 bases and 5 bases, there was a span of 14 bases.

In this sample, this clone turned up a few times. The gene calls are TRBV6-1 and TRBJ1-3; TRBD1 agrees at 7 bases. CDR1 and CDR2 from the germline V gene are MNHNS and SASEGT. CDR3 length: 17 residues. The ends lost 4 bases at V and 1 base at J; junction bases unmatched: 10. In DNA, the CDR3 is TGTGCCAGCAGTGCCCGGGACAGCGACTCGTCTGGAAACACCATATATTTT. This gives the protein CASSARDSDSSGNTIYF.

The rearrangement joins TRBV5-6 to TRBJ2-5; 10 bases match TRBD2. This CDR3 is 14 amino acids long. After removal of 3 bases from V and 4 bases from J, the junction contained 3 bases not matched to a gene. Germline V CDR1 and CDR2: SGHDT, YYEEEE. CDR3 amino acids: CASSSPSGGETQYF. The CDR3 DNA sequence: TGTGCCAGCAGCTCGCCTAGCGGGGGAGAGACCCAGTACTTC. Full variable domain (rest looked up from reference TRBV5-6 and TRBJ2-5): DAGVTQSPTHLIKTRGQQVTLRCSPKSGHDTVSWYQQALGQGPQFIFQYYEEEERQRGNFPDRFSGHQFPNYSSELNVNALLLGDSALYLCASSSPSGGETQYFGPGTRLLVL.

The count of this clone is one. V usage is TRBV5-1 and J usage is TRBJ2-5, with 12 positions matching TRBD2. The CDR3 contains 15 residues. Losses at the gene ends were 3 bases for V and 4 bases for J; bases not matched to a gene: 4. Germline V CDR1 and CDR2: SGHRS, YFSETQ. This CDR3 is CASSSETSGGETQYF. In DNA form, the CDR3 reads TGCGCCAGCAGCTCAGAGACTAGCGGGGGAGAGACCCAGTACTTC.